The TCR beta chain under discussion was sequenced for a study of human T cells and chemical hapten exposure. This CDR3 contains 13 residues. Germline-derived CDR1 and CDR2 are DFQATT and SNEGSKA (reference sequence). V lost 7 bases and J lost 1, with 13 bases in between. Original data processing: Individual samples carried between roughly 20,000 and 690,600 TCRs, with roughly 95,000 as the median. TCRdb recomputed calls from the RACE reads with MiXCR, one row per CDR3 protein. In this record, the V and J calls reflect TCRdb's handling and not the investigators' own analysis. The sample lists 95,000 to 150,000 distinct CDR3 sequences; roughly 10% were seen once. This clonotype was seen more than once but under ten times. Indicated time point: patch test 3, about 24 weeks after DPC sensitization. The treatment: therapeutic diphenylcyclopropenone sensitization with weekly scalp DPC.

Source: whole blood, taken in connection with sensitization to the hapten diphenylcyclopropenone (DPC). The chain employs TRBV20-1 and TRBJ1-1, with D possibly being TRBD1 (6 bases). The TCR sequence derives from a woman aged 50 to 60 with alopecia areata. Some clones in this sample may be carry-over from other donors' samples. The CDR3 protein is CSVTGWTNTEAFF. For the CDR3, the DNA is TGCAGTGTCACAGGGTGGACGAACACTGAAGCTTTCTTT.